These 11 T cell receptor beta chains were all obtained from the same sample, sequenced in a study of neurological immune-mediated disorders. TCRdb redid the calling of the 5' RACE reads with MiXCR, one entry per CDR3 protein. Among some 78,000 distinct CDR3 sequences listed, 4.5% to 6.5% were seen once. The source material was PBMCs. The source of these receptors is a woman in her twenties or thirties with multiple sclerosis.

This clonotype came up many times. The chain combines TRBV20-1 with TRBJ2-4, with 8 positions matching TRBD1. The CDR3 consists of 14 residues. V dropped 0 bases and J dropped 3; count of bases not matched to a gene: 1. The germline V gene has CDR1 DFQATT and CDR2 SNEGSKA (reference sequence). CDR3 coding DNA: TGCAGTGCTAGAGAAGGGACAGGCAAAAACATTCAGTACTTC. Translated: CSAREGTGKNIQYF.

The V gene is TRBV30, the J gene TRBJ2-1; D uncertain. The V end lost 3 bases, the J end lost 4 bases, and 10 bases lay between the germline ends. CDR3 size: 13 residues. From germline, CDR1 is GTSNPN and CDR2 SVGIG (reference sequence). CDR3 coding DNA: TGTGCCTGGAGCGCTACGGGTTACAATGAGCAGTTCTTC. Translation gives CAWSATGYNEQFF.

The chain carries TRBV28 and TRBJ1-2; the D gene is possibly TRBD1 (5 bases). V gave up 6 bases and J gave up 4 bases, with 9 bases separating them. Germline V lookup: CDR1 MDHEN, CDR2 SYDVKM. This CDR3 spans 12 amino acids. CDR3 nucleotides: TGTGCCAGCAGATCAGACAGCTATGGCTACACCTTC. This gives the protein CASRSDSYGYTF.

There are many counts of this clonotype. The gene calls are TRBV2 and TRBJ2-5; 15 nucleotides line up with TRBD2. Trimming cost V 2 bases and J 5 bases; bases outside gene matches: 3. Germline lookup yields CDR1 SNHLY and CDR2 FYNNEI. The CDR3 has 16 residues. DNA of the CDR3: TGTGCCAGCAGTGAATGGGGGACTAGCGGGGGGGAGACCCAGTACTTC. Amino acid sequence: CASSEWGTSGGETQYF.

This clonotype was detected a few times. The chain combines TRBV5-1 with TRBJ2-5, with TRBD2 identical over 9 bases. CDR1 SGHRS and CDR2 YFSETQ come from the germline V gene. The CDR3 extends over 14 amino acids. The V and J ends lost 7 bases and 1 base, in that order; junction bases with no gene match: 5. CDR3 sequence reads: CASRRGGGQETQYF. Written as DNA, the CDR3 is TGCGCCAGCCGGCGCGGGGGGGGCCAAGAGACCCAGTACTTC.

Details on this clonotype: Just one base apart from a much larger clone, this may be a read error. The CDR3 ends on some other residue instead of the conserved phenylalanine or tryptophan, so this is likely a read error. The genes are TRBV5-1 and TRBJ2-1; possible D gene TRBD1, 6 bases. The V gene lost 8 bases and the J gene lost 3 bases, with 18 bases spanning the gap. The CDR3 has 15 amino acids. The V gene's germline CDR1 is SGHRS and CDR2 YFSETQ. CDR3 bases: TGCGCCAGTAGGAGTAGACAGGATGACTACAATGAGCAGTTCCTC. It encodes CASRSRQDDYNEQFL.

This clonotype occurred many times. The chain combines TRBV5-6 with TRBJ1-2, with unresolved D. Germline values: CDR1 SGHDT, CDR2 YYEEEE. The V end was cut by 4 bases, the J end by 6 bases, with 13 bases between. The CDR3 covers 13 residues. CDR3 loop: CASSPVVTDGYTF. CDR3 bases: TGTGCCAGCAGCCCCGTTGTGACCGATGGCTACACCTTC. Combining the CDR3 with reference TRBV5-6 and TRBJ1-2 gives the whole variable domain DAGVTQSPTHLIKTRGQQVTLRCSPKSGHDTVSWYQQALGQGPQFIFQYYEEEERQRGNFPDRFSGHQFPNYSSELNVNALLLGDSALYLCASSPVVTDGYTFGSGTRLTVV.

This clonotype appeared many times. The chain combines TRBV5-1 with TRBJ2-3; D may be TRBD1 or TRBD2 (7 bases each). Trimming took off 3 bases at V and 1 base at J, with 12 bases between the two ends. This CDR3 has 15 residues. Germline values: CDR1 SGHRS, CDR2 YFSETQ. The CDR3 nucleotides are TGCGCCAGCAGCTCCAGCGGGACAGGCACAGATACGCAGTATTTT. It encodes CASSSSGTGTDTQYF.

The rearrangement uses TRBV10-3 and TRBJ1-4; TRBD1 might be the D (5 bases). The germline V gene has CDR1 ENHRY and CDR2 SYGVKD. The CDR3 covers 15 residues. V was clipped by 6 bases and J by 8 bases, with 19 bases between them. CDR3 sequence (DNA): TGTGCCATCAGGACGGGACTCGGGGCAAGAGAAAAACTGTTTTTT. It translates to CAIRTGLGAREKLFF.

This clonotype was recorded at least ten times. This CDR3 reads CASSTRDGENIQYF. Here the CDR3 DNA reads TGTGCCAGCAGCACCCGGGACGGTGAAAACATTCAGTACTTC. The rearrangement uses TRBV9 and TRBJ2-4; either TRBD1 or TRBD2 may fit D (5 bases each). The V end lost 4 bases, the J end lost 5 bases, and 13 bases lay between the germline ends. Per germline, CDR1 SGDLS and CDR2 YYNGEE. CDR3 length equals 14 residues.

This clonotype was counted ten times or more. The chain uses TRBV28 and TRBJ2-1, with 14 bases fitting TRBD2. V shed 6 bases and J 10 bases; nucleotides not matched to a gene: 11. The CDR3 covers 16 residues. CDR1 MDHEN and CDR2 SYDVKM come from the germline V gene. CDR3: CASSLAGTSGSWEQFF. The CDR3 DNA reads TGTGCCAGCAGCCTGGCCGGGACTAGCGGGAGTTGGGAGCAGTTCTTC. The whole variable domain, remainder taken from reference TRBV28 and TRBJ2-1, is DVKVTQSSRYLVKRTGEKVFLECVQDMDHENMFWYRQDPGLGLRLIYFSYDVKMKEKGDIPEGYSVSREKKERFSLILESASTNQTSMYLCASSLAGTSGSWEQFFGPGTRLTVL.